Listed below are T cell receptor beta chains from one sample, sequenced in a study of cytomegalovirus exposure and HLA in healthy donors. Libraries were prepared by immunoSEQ multiplex PCR; TCRdb keeps only in-frame clonotypes and omits some of them. Of about 190,000 clones listed, roughly 80% are singletons. The sample comprised PBMCs. Receptors were obtained from a woman in her late teens or twenties in good health and CMV-seronegative. Both conserved end residues are part of each CDR3. A D gene is named only where the DNA matches it firmly. The listing skips clone size in some rows; elsewhere it reads once, few, many or a size class.

TGTGCCAGCAGCTTAGATAAGGGGATTCCCAATCAGCCCCAGCATTTT,CASSLDKGIPNQPQHF,TRBJ1-5,TRBV7-9,16,-,-
TGTGCCAGCAGCTCTCGGGGGAGTAATGAGCAGTTCTTC,CASSSRGSNEQFF,TRBJ2-1,TRBV11-2,13,-,-
TGCGCCAGCAGTGTTCTGGGACAGAGAGCCAAAAACATTCAGTACTTC,CASSVLGQRAKNIQYF,TRBJ2-4,TRBV10-2,16,-,TRBD1
TGTGCCATCAGTTTGCAGGGTGACACCGGGGAGCTGTTTTTT,CAISLQGDTGELFF,TRBJ2-2,TRBV10-3,14,once,-
TGTGCCTGGAGTACCGGGTTGGATAATTCACCCCTCCACTTT,CAWSTGLDNSPLHF,TRBJ1-6,TRBV30,14,-,-
TGTGCCAGCAGTAAAAGGGCGGTTGGGGGGGGGACAGATACGCAGTATTTT,CASSKRAVGGGTDTQYF,TRBJ2-3,TRBV2,17,-,TRBD2
TGTGCCAGCAGTTTATCGTACAGTCAGTCCTACGAGCAGTACTTC,CASSLSYSQSYEQYF,TRBJ2-7,TRBV27,15,-,-
TGTGCCAGCAGCGCCCGGGAAGGCACCTATAATTCACCCCTCCACTTT,CASSAREGTYNSPLHF,TRBJ1-6,TRBV7-8,16,-,-
TGTGCCAGCTCACCCGAGGATAACACTGAAGCTTTCTTT,CASSPEDNTEAFF,TRBJ1-1,TRBV18,13,-,-
TGTGCCAGCAACCCGGGACAGGCGCCCAATCAGCCCCAGCATTTT,CASNPGQAPNQPQHF,TRBJ1-5,TRBV28,15,-,TRBD1
TGCAGCGTTGACCAGGGGAGCTCCTACAATGAGCAGTTCTTC,CSVDQGSSYNEQFF,TRBJ2-1,TRBV29-1,14,few,-
TGTGCCAGCAGCTCCCAGGGTCCCGCCTACGAGCAGTACTTC,CASSSQGPAYEQYF,TRBJ2-7,TRBV7-2,14,once,-
TGTGCCAGCAGCTGGGGCCCCGGTGACGGGAACACCGGGGAGCTGTTTTTT,CASSWGPGDGNTGELFF,TRBJ2-2,TRBV7-6,17,-,-
TGCGCCAGCAGCCAAGATTCAGGGAATGGAAACACCATATATTTT,CASSQDSGNGNTIYF,TRBJ1-3,TRBV4-3,15,-,-
TGTGCCAGCACAGAGTACAATGAGCAGTTCTTC,CASTEYNEQFF,TRBJ2-1,TRBV19,11,-,-
TGTGCCAGCAGCGAATCTGGTCGACTAGCGGGACCCGATGAGCAGTTCTTC,CASSESGRLAGPDEQFF,TRBJ2-1,TRBV7-9,17,few,TRBD2
TGTGCCAGCAGTACCTTGGGGAGGACGAACCAGCCCCAGCATTTT,CASSTLGRTNQPQHF,TRBJ1-5,TRBV28,15,-,-
TGTGCCAGCAGTCTCCGAACCACTAGCGGGAGGGGGTACGAGCAGTACTTC,CASSLRTTSGRGYEQYF,TRBJ2-7,TRBV27,17,-,TRBD2
TGTGCTAGTGCCCTGACAGGGGGCGAGGGCTACACCTTC,CASALTGGEGYTF,TRBJ1-2,TRBV12-5,13,once,TRBD1
TGTGCCAGCGGGACAGGGGGCCAGAACACTGAAGCTTTCTTT,CASGTGGQNTEAFF,TRBJ1-1,TRBV7-2,14,-,TRBD1
TGCAGCGTTGAAACAGGGGGATGGGGTTCACCCCTCCACTTT,CSVETGGWGSPLHF,TRBJ1-6,TRBV29-1,14,-,TRBD1
TGTGCCAGCAGGGCCGGGACAGGCACCAATCAGCCCCAGCATTTT,CASRAGTGTNQPQHF,TRBJ1-5,TRBV6-5,15,few,TRBD1
TGTGCCAGTAATGGGGGGCTAGCGGGAGGAAGAGCTTCCTTGTTGAGCACCGGGGAGCTGTTTTTT,CASNGGLAGGRASLLSTGELFF,TRBJ2-2,TRBV19,22,-,TRBD2
TGTGCCAGTAGTATACGTGACGCGGGGACCCAGTACTTC,CASSIRDAGTQYF,TRBJ2-5,TRBV19,13,-,-
TGCGCCAGCAGCCAGAATATGGACAGGGGCCACGAGCAGTACTTC,CASSQNMDRGHEQYF,TRBJ2-7,TRBV4-1,15,-,TRBD1
TGTGCCAGCAGCTTAGGAGAAAGGTCGCGGGGGCGCACCGGGGAGCTGTTTTTT,CASSLGERSRGRTGELFF,TRBJ2-2,TRBV7-9,18,-,-
TGTGCCAGCAGTTTTAGCGGGACTAGCACAGATACGCAGTATTTT,CASSFSGTSTDTQYF,TRBJ2-3,TRBV11-2,15,-,TRBD2
TGTGCCAGCGGCCGGACAGACTCTGAAGCTTTCTTT,CASGRTDSEAFF,TRBJ1-1,TRBV7-9,12,-,-
TGTGCCAGCAGGCTGACTAGCGGGAGGCTTGGGAATGAGCAGTTCTTC,CASRLTSGRLGNEQFF,TRBJ2-1,TRBV27,16,-,TRBD2
TGCAGCGTTGAACGGGACAGGGAGGAGGTTGAAGCTTTCTTT,CSVERDREEVEAFF,TRBJ1-1,TRBV29-1,14,-,TRBD1
TGTGCCAGCAGTGGCCAGGGGTTGGGTGGCTACACCTTC,CASSGQGLGGYTF,TRBJ1-2,TRBV6-5,13,-,-
TGCAGCGTTGATCGGGTGGATATCCAAGAGACCCAGTACTTC,CSVDRVDIQETQYF,TRBJ2-5,TRBV29-1,14,few,-
TGTGCCAGCAGCCCCACGGACAGGGAAACAGATACGCAGTATTTT,CASSPTDRETDTQYF,TRBJ2-3,TRBV9,15,few,TRBD1
TGTGCCAGTAGTATCGGGAGGGGACAGGGGAAGCAGGGCCAGCATTTT,CASSIGRGQGKQGQHF,TRBJ1-5,TRBV19,16,once,TRBD1
TGTGCCAGCAGCTTGACTGAACCCTACGAGCAGTACTTC,CASSLTEPYEQYF,TRBJ2-7,TRBV11-2,13,-,-
TGCAGCGTTCAGGCTGACTCTGGAAACACCATATATTTT,CSVQADSGNTIYF,TRBJ1-3,TRBV29-1,13,-,-
TGTGCCAGCAGCTGGAAACAGGGTGTTTCGTCCTACGAGCAGTACTTC,CASSWKQGVSSYEQYF,TRBJ2-7,TRBV7-8,16,-,-
TGTGCTAGTGGCTCTACCGGGACTAGCGGGAGCCATGAGCAGTTCTTC,CASGSTGTSGSHEQFF,TRBJ2-1,TRBV12-5,16,-,TRBD2
TGTGCCAGTAGTGGCCCCGGGACAGGGCTCTATGGCTACACCTTC,CASSGPGTGLYGYTF,TRBJ1-2,TRBV19,15,-,TRBD1
TGCGCCAGCAGCTTGGTCCTAGGGGGTACCCAGTACTTC,CASSLVLGGTQYF,TRBJ2-5,TRBV5-1,13,-,-
TGTGCCTGGAGTCAGGGGATCCCTCCCAATTCACCCCTCCACTTT,CAWSQGIPPNSPLHF,TRBJ1-6,TRBV30,15,-,-
TGTGCCAGCAGTTCACGACAGGGCATCTACACTGAAGCTTTCTTT,CASSSRQGIYTEAFF,TRBJ1-1,TRBV28,15,-,TRBD1
TGTGCCAGTAGCAAGATCCGGACAGGCTCCGATGAAAAACTGTTTTTT,CASSKIRTGSDEKLFF,TRBJ1-4,TRBV19,16,-,TRBD1
TGTGCCAGCAGTTACTCCCCTTTGGAGGACCCGTACTTC,CASSYSPLEDPYF,TRBJ2-5,TRBV6-5,13,few,-
TGCGCCAGCAGCCACCCGGGACAGTATGAAAAACTGTTTTTT,CASSHPGQYEKLFF,TRBJ1-4,TRBV4-3,14,-,TRBD1
TGTGCCAGCAGTGTGTATCGACGGACTAGCGGGAGGGGAGATACGCAGTATTTT,CASSVYRRTSGRGDTQYF,TRBJ2-3,TRBV2,18,-,TRBD2
TGTGCTAGTGGTTTGGTAGGACAGTACAATGAGCAGTTCTTC,CASGLVGQYNEQFF,TRBJ2-1,TRBV12-5,14,once,-
TGTGCCAGCTCACCACGGCTGATTAACTATGGCTACACCTTC,CASSPRLINYGYTF,TRBJ1-2,TRBV18,14,-,-
TGTTCCAGCAGCTTAGGGGCAGGGGGCGTTGAATATGGCTACACCTTC,CSSSLGAGGVEYGYTF,TRBJ1-2,TRBV7-9,16,-,TRBD1
TGCAGCGTAATACAGAGAACTAATGAAAAACTGTTTTTT,CSVIQRTNEKLFF,TRBJ1-4,TRBV29-1,13,-,-
TGTGCCAGTAGCGAGACCCCCACAGGGGGCCACGAGCAGTACTTC,CASSETPTGGHEQYF,TRBJ2-7,TRBV19,15,-,TRBD1
TGTGCCAGCAGCGTAGATAGCGGGAGATACAATGAGCAGTTCTTC,CASSVDSGRYNEQFF,TRBJ2-1,TRBV9,15,few,TRBD2
TGTGCCAGCGTGGCCCCCGGGACCGGGGAGCTGTTTTTT,CASVAPGTGELFF,TRBJ2-2,TRBV6-5,13,-,-
TGCAGCGTTGAGGCCCTAAGCGCCTACAATGAGCAGTTCTTC,CSVEALSAYNEQFF,TRBJ2-1,TRBV29-1,14,once,-
TGTGCCAGCAGCCAGAGGCCTGGAAACACCATATATTTT,CASSQRPGNTIYF,TRBJ1-3,TRBV4-2,13,-,-
TGTGCCAGCAGCCCAAAAAACGGGGGTGGGTTAATAAACAATGAGCAGTTCTTC,CASSPKNGGGLINNEQFF,TRBJ2-1,TRBV7-9,18,-,-
TGCGCCAGCAGCCACCGGCAGGGACTAGCGGGAGAGACCCAGTACTTC,CASSHRQGLAGETQYF,TRBJ2-5,TRBV4-3,16,-,TRBD2
TGCGCCAGCAGCTCCCCTGACAGGGGGAACACTGAAGCTTTCTTT,CASSSPDRGNTEAFF,TRBJ1-1,TRBV5-1,15,-,TRBD1
TGTGCCAGCAGCTTAGATAGCTCGGGGAATCAGCCCCAGCATTTT,CASSLDSSGNQPQHF,TRBJ1-5,TRBV7-2,15,-,-
TGTGCCAGCAGCGCACCCTCGGGATACGAGCAGTACTTC,CASSAPSGYEQYF,TRBJ2-7,TRBV7-9,13,once,-